This TCR beta chain derives from a study of read filtering for tumor transcriptome and immune sequencing. Study information: Patients were approximately 18 male and 13 to 15 female, mean age 65.9 years, range about 47 to 80. After DNase treatment, RNA was made into whole-transcriptome libraries.

V lost 2 bases and J lost 4; bases outside the gene matches: 6. The CDR3 loop spans 16 amino acids. Germline CDR1 is KGHSH and CDR2 is LQKENI. Study conclusions and caveats: Roughly four fifths of IR-seq clonotypes had one read, totaling approximately 4% of reads; RNA-seq: 74.6% and 44.6%.

This clonotype was seen many times. Its target is not known. The library was built from 400 ng RNA with molecular barcoded adaptors for alpha/delta and beta/gamma chains. TCRdb itself ran the reads through MiXCR, one entry per CDR3 protein. This table has more than 100,000 distinct CDR3 sequences, 10% to 15% appearing once. The chain recombines TRBV18 with TRBJ2-1; 9 bases match TRBD1. This receptor was identified in a donor aged 40 or older with multiple myeloma. Sequencing used a population of CD138-negative cells sorted from bone marrow. The CDR3 sequence is CASSPLAGTGYNEQFF. The CDR3 DNA follows: TGTGCCAGCTCACCATTAGCCGGGACAGGGTACAATGAGCAGTTCTTC.